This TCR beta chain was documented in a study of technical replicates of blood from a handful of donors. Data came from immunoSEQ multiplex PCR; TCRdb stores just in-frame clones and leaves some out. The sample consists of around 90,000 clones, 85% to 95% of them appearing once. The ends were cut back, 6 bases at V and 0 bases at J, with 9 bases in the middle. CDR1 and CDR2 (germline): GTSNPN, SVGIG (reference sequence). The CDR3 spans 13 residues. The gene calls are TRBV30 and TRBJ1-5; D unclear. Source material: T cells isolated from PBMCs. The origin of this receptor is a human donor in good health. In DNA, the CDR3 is TGTGCCTGCTCTCGGGATAGCAATCAGCCCCAGCATTTT. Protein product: CACSRDSNQPQHF.